This T cell receptor (beta chain) was sequenced in a study of blood T cell repertoires in COVID-19. This CDR3 region has 15 residues. Germline V gives CDR1 SQVTM, CDR2 ANQGSEA. The ends lost 0 bases at V and 3 bases at J; junction bases unmatched: 5. This table comes from immunoSEQ multiplex PCR, and its TCRdb copy is limited to in-frame clones, with some not included. This sample yields about 190,000 clones, of which about 88% are seen a single time; approximately 5.6% belongs to the top ten. The chain joins TRBV29-1 to TRBJ2-3; TRBD1 matches at 8 bases. Sample: peripheral blood. The source is a woman in her thirties or forties who had recovered from COVID-19. The CDR3 reads CSVEDSGGPTDTQYF. CDR3 nucleotide sequence: TGCAGCGTTGAAGATTCAGGGGGCCCGACAGATACGCAGTATTTT.